This T cell receptor beta chain was sequenced during a study of cytomegalovirus exposure and HLA in healthy donors (dated by TCRdb to about 2017). Broadly, across the study: The 500 to 800 repertoires of the first cohort and the 120 or so validation repertoires were produced on the same platform, according to a later analysis. The study aimed to test whether cataloging public T cell receptors could reveal signatures of past pathogen exposure. Besides the first cohort of 666 subjects, a separate validation cohort made up of 120 different subjects was used. To predict cytomegalovirus infection status, the study brought together high-throughput TCR immunosequencing, statistical association of individual TCRs with disease status, and machine learning.

V and J are trimmed by 7 bases and 8 bases, and the gene matches miss 7 bases of the junction. From cysteine to phenylalanine, the CDR3 is 13 amino acids long. This entry keeps only the CDR3 DNA: 39 bases, framed from base 1. The germline V gene supplies CDR1 SNHLY and CDR2 FYNNEI. As concerns this clone: Its antigen is still unknown. Qualities for individual bases were not recorded, and no much larger clone is one base off.

Receptors were amplified or captured by the immunoSEQ multiplex PCR assay. From the authors' description of their analysis: A statistical classification framework was built to diagnose cytomegalovirus status from the catalog of TCR beta chain sequences. Here the immuneACCESS table is served through TCRdb, limited to in-frame sequences with V and J called. Missing clones are a known gap in these copies; in checked studies unresolved V genes cover under half, and the rest lacks a known reason. D and trimming come from the DNA, and the V and J calls and clone size come from that table. Within this sample are roughly 120,000 clones, with 94% of them counted one time only. The biggest ten clones account for roughly 1.2% of the sample. What the study reported, not specific to this receptor: The authors suggested that the approach could potentially be generalized to other disease states and immunological phenotypes. A later analysis lacked HLA typing for the validation cohort, so it scored co-occurrence in that cohort across all 110 or so repertoires. In vitro tests confirmed that a few of the cytomegalovirus-associated TCR beta chains recognize cytomegalovirus antigens. A total of 164 TCR beta chains were listed by the study as associated with cytomegalovirus. Cytomegalovirus status was reported to be diagnosed by the classifier with high specificity and sensitivity in both the original and validation cohorts. In a later analysis, TCRs clustered in the first cohort were found to also tend to co-occur in the roughly 130 validation repertoires, with roughly 93% of cluster scores above 0. Most TCR sequences were seen in very few donors, while some public TCRs were found in many individuals.

The donors were included in the validation cohort of some 110 subjects, a group kept apart from the 666-subject first cohort. Recombination joined TRBV2 with TRBJ1-4; 7 junctional bases match TRBD1. The sequence was collected from a woman aged 18 to 35 in good health and CMV-seronegative. The sequenced sample was PBMCs. The CDR3 region has the sequence CASKQGVTEKLFF. In nucleotide form, the sequence is TGTGCCAGCAAGCAGGGGGTAACAGAAAAACTGTTTTTT.